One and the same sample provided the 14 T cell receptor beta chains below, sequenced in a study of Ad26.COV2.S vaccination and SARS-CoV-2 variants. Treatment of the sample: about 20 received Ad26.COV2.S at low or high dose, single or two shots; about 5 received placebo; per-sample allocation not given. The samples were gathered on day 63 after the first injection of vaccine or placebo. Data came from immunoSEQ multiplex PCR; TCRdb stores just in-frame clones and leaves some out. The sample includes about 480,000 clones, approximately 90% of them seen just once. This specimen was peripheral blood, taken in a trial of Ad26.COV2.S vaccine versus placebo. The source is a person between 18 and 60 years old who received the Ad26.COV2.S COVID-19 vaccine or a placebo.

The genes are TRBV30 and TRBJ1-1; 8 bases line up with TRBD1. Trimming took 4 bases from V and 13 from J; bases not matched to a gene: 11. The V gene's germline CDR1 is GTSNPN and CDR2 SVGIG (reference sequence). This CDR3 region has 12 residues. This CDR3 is CAWTTGGGKGFF. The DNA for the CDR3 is TGTGCCTGGACAACAGGGGGGGGTAAGGGTTTCTTT.

In nucleotides, the CDR3 is TGCAGCGTGCAGGGGGAAGAGACCCAGTACTTC. This sequence encodes CSVQGEETQYF. V usage is TRBV29-1 and J usage is TRBJ2-5, with 7 bases matching TRBD1. The CDR3 spans 11 residues. The V and J ends lost 6 bases and 3 bases, in that order; junction bases with no gene match: 1. Germline loops: CDR1 SQVTM, CDR2 ANQGSEA.

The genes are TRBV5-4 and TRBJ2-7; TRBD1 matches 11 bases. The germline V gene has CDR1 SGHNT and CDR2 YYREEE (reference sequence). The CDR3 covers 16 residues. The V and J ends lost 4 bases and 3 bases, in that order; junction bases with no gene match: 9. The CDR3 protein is CASSTGAGQGGYEQYF. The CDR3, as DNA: TGTGCCAGCAGCACGGGCGCGGGACAGGGGGGCTACGAGCAGTACTTC.

The CDR3 loop reads CASSPGRTGNTIYF. For the CDR3, the DNA is TGTGCCAGCAGCCCGGGCAGAACTGGAAACACCATATATTTT. This chain joins TRBV7-2 and TRBJ1-3, with no clear D. The CDR3 is 14 amino acids. CDR1 is SGHTA and CDR2 is FQGNSA in the germline V gene. Trimming took 5 bases from V and 2 from J, leaving 10 bases between them.

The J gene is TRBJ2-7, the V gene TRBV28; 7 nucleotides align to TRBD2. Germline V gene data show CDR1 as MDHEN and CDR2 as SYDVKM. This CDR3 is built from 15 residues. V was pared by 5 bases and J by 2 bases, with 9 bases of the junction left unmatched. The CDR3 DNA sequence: TGTGCCAGCAGTGGGGGAGGGTGGGCCGCCTACGAGCAGTACTTC. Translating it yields CASSGGGWAAYEQYF. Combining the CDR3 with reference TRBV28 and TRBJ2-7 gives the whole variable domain DVKVTQSSRYLVKRTGEKVFLECVQDMDHENMFWYRQDPGLGLRLIYFSYDVKMKEKGDIPEGYSVSREKKERFSLILESASTNQTSMYLCASSGGGWAAYEQYFGPGTRLTVT.

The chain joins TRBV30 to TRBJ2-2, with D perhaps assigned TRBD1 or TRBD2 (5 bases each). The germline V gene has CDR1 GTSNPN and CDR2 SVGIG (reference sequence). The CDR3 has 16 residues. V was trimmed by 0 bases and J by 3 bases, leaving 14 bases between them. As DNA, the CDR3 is TGTGCCTGGAGTGTAGGGTGGGACGGAGACACCGGGGAGCTGTTTTTT. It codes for CAWSVGWDGDTGELFF.

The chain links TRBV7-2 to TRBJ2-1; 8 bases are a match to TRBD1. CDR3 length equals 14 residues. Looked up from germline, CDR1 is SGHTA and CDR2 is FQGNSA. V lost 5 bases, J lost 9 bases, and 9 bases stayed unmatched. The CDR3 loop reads CASSPQDRVVEQFF. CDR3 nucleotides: TGTGCCAGCAGCCCCCAGGACAGGGTGGTTGAGCAGTTCTTC.

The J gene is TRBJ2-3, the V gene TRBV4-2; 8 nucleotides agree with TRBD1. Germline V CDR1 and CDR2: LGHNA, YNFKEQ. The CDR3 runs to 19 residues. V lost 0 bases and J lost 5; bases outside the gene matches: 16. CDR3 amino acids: CASSQEVGGPGGAGDTQYF. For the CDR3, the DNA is TGTGCCAGCAGCCAAGAAGTGGGAGGACCAGGGGGCGCAGGAGATACGCAGTATTTT.

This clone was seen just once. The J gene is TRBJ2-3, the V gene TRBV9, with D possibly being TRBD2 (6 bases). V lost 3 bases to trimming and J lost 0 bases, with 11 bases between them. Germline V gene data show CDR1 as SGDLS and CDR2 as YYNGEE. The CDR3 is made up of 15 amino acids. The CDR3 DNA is TGTGCCAGCAGCGACAGCGGGCTGAGCACAGATACGCAGTATTTT. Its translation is CASSDSGLSTDTQYF. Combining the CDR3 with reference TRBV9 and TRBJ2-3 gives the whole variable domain DSGVTQTPKHLITATGQRVTLRCSPRSGDLSVYWYQQSLDQGLQFLIQYYNGEERAKGNILERFSAQQFPDLHSELNLSSLELGDSALYFCASSDSGLSTDTQYFGPGTRLTVL.

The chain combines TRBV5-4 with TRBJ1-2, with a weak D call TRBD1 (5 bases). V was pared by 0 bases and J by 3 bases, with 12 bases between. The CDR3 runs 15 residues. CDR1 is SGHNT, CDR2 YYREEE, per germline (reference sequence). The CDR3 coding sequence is TGTGCCAGCAGCTTGGTCCCCCAGGGTGACTATGGCTACACCTTC. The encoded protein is CASSLVPQGDYGYTF.

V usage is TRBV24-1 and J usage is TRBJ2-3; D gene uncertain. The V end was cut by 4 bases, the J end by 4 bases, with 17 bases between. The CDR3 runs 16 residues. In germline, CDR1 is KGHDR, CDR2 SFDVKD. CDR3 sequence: CATSDDPAGSPDTQYF. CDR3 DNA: TGTGCCACCAGTGACGACCCTGCAGGTAGTCCAGATACGCAGTATTTT.

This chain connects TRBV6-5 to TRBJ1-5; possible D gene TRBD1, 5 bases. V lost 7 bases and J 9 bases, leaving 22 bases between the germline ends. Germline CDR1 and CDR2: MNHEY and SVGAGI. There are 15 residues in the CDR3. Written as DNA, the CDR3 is TGTGCCAGCACTACTCCCCGGCAGGGAGTAATGCCCCAGCATTTT. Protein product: CASTTPRQGVMPQHF.

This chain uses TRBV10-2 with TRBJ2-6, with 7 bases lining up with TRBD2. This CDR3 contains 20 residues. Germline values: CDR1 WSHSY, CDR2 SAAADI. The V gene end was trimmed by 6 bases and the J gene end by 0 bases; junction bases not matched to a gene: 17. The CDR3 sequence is CASRERSTSARDSGANVLTF. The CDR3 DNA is TGCGCCAGCAGAGAGAGGAGCACTAGCGCCCGAGACTCTGGGGCCAACGTCCTGACTTTC.

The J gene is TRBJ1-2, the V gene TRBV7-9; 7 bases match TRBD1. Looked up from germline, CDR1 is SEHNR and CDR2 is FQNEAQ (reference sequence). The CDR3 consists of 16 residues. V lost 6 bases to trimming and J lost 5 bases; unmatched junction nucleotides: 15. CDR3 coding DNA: TGTGCCAGCAGTTTAAGCGGAGGGACAGTTAATTATGGCTACACCTTC. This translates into CASSLSGGTVNYGYTF.